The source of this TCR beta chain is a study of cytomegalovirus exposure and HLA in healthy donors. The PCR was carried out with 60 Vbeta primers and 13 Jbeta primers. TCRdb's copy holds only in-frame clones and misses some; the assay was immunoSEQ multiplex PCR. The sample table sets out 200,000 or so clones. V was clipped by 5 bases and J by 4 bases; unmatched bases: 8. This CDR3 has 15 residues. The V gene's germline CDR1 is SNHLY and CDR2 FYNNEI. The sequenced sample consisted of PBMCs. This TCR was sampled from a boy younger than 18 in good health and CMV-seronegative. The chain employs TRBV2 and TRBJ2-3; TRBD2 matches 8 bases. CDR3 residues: CASSLSGEGADTQYF. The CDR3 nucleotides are TGTGCCAGCAGTCTTAGCGGGGAGGGGGCAGATACGCAGTATTTT.